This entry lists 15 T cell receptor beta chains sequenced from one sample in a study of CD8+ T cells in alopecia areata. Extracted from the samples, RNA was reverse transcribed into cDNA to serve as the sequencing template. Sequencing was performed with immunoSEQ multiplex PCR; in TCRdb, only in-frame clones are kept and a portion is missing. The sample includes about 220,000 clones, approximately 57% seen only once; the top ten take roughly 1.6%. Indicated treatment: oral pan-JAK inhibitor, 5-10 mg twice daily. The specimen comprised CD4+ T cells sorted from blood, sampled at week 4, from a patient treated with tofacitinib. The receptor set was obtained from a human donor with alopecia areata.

The CDR3 DNA sequence: TGTGCCAGAAAACAGGGAGGGGAGACCCAGTACTTC. Translated: CARKQGGETQYF. The chain uses TRBV5-6 and TRBJ2-5; TRBD2 is a possible D gene (7 bases). The CDR3 loop spans 12 amino acids. Trimming pared 8 bases from V and 5 bases from J, leaving 13 bases between. Per germline, CDR1 SGHDT and CDR2 YYEEEE.

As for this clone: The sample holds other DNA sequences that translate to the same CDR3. The CDR3, as DNA: TGTGCCAGCAGCTTAAACAGGGGTGATGGCTACACCTTC. It yields the protein CASSLNRGDGYTF. The V and J genes are TRBV7-2 and TRBJ1-2, with 7 nucleotides matching TRBD1. V shed 2 bases, J shed 6 bases, and the junction held 3 bases outside the gene matches. Germline-derived CDR1 and CDR2 are SGHTA and FQGNSA. This CDR3 is 13 amino acids long.

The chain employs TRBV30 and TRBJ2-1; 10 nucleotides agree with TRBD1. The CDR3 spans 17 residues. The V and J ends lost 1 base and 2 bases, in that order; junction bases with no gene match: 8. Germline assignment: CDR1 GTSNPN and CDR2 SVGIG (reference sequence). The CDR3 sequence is CAWSGPGTGATYNEQFF. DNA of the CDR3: TGTGCCTGGAGTGGACCCGGGACAGGGGCTACCTACAATGAGCAGTTCTTC.

The CDR3 is CASSPRQVANYGYTF. CDR3 DNA: TGTGCCAGCAGCCCGAGACAGGTGGCTAACTATGGCTACACCTTC. This rearrangement joins TRBV7-2 to TRBJ1-2; D is perhaps TRBD1 (6 bases). The germline V gene has CDR1 SGHTA and CDR2 FQGNSA. The CDR3 loop spans 15 amino acids. Trimming stripped 5 bases from V and 0 bases from J, with 13 bases between.

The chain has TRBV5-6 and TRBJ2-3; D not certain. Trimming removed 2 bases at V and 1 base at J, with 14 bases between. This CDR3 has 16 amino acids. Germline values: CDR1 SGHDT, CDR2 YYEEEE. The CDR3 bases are TGTGCCAGCAGCTTCTTCAGGTCGGTCGGCACAGATACGCAGTATTTT. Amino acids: CASSFFRSVGTDTQYF.

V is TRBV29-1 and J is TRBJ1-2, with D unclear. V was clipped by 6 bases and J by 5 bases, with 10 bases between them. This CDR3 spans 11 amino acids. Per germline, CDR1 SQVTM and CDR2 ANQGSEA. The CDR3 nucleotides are TGCAGCGTGTTACGAGGGTATGGCTACACCTTC. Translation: CSVLRGYGYTF.

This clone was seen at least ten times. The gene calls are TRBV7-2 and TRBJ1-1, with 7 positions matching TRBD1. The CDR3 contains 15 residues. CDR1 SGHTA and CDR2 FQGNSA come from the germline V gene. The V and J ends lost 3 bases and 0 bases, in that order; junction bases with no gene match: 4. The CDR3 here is CASSLIGQVNTEAFF. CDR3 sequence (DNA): TGTGCCAGCAGCTTGATAGGACAGGTGAACACTGAAGCTTTCTTT.

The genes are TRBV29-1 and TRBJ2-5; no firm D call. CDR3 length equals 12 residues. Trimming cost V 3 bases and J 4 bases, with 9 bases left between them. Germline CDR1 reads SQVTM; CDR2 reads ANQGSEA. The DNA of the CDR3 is TGCAGCGTTGACGAAGCGTTAGAGACCCAGTACTTC. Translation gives CSVDEALETQYF.

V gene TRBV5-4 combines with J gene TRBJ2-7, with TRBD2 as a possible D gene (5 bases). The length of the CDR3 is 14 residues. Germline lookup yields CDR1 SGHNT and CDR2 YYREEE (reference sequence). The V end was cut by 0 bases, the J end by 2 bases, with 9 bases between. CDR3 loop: CASSLVGVPYEQYF. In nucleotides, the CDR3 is TGTGCCAGCAGCTTGGTCGGGGTTCCCTACGAGCAGTACTTC.

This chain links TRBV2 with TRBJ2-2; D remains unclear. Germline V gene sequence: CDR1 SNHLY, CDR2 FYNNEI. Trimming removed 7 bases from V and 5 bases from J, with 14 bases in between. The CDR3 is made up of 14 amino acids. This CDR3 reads CASNPQGLTGELFF. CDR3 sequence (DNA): TGTGCCAGCAACCCCCAAGGGTTAACCGGGGAGCTGTTTTTT.

CDR3 amino acids: CASSVGESSPLHF. The CDR3 DNA is TGTGCCAGCAGCGTAGGAGAAAGTTCACCCCTCCACTTT. V gene TRBV9 combines with J gene TRBJ1-6; D is undetermined. Germline CDR1 and CDR2: SGDLS and YYNGEE. Trimming left V 0 bases short and J 9 bases short, with 7 bases between. This CDR3 is 13 amino acids long.

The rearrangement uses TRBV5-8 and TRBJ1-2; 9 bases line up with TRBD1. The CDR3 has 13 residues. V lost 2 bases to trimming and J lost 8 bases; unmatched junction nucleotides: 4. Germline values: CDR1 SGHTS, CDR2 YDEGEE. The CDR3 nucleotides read TGTGCCAGCAGCTTACAGGGGGCTCGGGGCTACACCTTC. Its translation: CASSLQGARGYTF.

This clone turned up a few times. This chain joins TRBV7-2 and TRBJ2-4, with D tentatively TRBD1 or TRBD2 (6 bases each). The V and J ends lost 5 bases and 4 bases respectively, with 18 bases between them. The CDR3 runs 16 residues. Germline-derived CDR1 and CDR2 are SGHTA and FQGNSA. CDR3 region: CASSTTGWRVKNIQYF. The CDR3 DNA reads TGTGCCAGCAGCACTACAGGGTGGAGGGTTAAAAACATTCAGTACTTC.

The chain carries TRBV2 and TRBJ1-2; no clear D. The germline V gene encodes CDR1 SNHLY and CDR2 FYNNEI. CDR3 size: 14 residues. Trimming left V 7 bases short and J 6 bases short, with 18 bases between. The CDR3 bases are TGTGCCAGCAAGACCGGTGGAGTAGTGGATGGCTACACCTTC. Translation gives CASKTGGVVDGYTF.

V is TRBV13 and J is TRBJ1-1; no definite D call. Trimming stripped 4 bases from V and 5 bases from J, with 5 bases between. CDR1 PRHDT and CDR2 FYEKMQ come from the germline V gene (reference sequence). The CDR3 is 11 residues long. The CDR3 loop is CASSWVTEAFF. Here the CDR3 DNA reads TGTGCCAGCAGCTGGGTAACTGAAGCTTTCTTT.